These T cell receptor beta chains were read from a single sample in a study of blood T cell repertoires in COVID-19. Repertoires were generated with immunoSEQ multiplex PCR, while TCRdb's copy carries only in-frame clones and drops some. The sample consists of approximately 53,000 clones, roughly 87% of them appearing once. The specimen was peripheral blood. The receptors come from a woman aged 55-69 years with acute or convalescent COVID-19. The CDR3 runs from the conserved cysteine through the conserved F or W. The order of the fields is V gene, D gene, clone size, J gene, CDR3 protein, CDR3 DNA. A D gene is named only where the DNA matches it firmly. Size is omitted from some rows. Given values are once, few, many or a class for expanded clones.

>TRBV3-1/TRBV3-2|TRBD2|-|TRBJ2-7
CASSQVRGGEQYF
TGTGCCAGCAGCCAAGTCCGGGGGGGTGAGCAGTACTTC
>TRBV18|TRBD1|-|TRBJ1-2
CASSTQGYYGYTF
TGTGCCAGTTCCACACAGGGGTACTATGGCTACACCTTC
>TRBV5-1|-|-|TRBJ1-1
CASTRERVGTEAFF
TGCGCCAGCACACGGGAAAGGGTCGGGACTGAAGCTTTCTTT
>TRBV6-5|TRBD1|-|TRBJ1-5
CASKGQGGNDQPQHF
TGTGCCAGCAAAGGACAGGGGGGTAACGATCAGCCCCAGCATTTT
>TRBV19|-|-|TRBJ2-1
CASREGSYNEQFF
TGTGCCAGTAGGGAGGGGTCCTACAATGAGCAGTTCTTC
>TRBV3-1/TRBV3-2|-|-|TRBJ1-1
CASSLQPLNTEAFF
TGTGCCAGCAGCCTACAGCCCCTGAACACTGAAGCTTTCTTT
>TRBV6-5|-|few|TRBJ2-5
CASSSGTPARKTQYF
TGTGCCAGCAGTAGCGGGACACCGGCGAGGAAGACCCAGTACTTC
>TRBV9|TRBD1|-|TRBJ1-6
CASSGTGLVNSPLHF
TGTGCCAGCAGCGGGACAGGACTCGTTAATTCACCCCTCCACTTT
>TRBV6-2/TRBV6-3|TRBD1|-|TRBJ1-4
CASSLGQGKEKLFF
TGTGCCAGCAGTTTGGGACAGGGAAAGGAAAAACTGTTTTTT
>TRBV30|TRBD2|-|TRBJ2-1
CAWNLGLAGGFDEQFF
TGTGCCTGGAACCTAGGACTAGCGGGGGGGTTCGATGAGCAGTTCTTC
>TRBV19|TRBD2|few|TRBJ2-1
CASSKLGLAGGGSYNEQFF
TGTGCCAGTAGTAAACTGGGACTAGCGGGGGGAGGTTCCTACAATGAGCAGTTCTTC
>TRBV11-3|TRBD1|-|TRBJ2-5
CASSPTGGGGETQYF
TGTGCCAGCAGCCCGACAGGGGGCGGGGGAGAGACCCAGTACTTC